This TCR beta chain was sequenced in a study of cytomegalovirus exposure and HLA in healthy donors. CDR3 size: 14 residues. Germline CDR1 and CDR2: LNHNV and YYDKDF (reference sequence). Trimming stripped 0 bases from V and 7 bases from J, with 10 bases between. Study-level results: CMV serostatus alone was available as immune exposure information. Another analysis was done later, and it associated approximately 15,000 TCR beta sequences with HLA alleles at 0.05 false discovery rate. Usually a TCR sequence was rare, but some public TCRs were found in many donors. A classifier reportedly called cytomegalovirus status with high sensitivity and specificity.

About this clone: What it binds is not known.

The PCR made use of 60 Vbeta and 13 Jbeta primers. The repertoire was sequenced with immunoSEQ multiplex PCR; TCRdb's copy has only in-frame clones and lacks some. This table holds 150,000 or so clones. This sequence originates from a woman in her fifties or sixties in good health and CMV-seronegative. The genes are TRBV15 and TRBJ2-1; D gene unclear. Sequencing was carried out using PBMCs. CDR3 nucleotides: TGTGCCACCAGCAGAGATTTCGGAGAAAATGAGCAGTTCTTC. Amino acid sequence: CATSRDFGENEQFF.